Below are 31 T cell receptor beta chains sequenced from a single sample in a study of cytomegalovirus exposure and HLA in healthy donors. The PCR made use of 60 Vbeta and 13 Jbeta primers. Only in-frame clones appear in the TCRdb table, and some are missing; sequencing was by immunoSEQ multiplex PCR. The data show over 85,000 clones, 6% to 9% seen once. Sequencing was done on a sample of PBMCs. The receptor source for this set is a man between 50 and 59 years old in good health and CMV-seronegative.

This clone has only a few counts. J is TRBJ1-1 and V is TRBV4-2; TRBD1 might be the D (6 bases). Trimming pared 0 bases from V and 5 bases from J, leaving 13 bases between. CDR1 is LGHNA and CDR2 is YNFKEQ in the germline V gene. The CDR3 has 15 amino acids. In DNA, the CDR3 is TGTGCCAGCAGCCAAGACCAGGGGAAAGGGACTGAAGCTTTCTTT. Amino acids: CASSQDQGKGTEAFF.

CDR3 residues: CASSLRRGQGTTGELFF. In DNA, the CDR3 is TGTGCCAGCAGCTTACGGAGGGGGCAGGGGACGACCGGGGAGCTGTTTTTT. The chain is built from TRBV7-8 and TRBJ2-2, with TRBD1 as a possible D gene (7 bases). The germline V and J ends were trimmed by 2 bases and 5 bases, with 18 bases remaining between them. Germline values: CDR1 SGHVS, CDR2 FQNEAQ. The CDR3 sequence is 17 residues long.

This clone was seen more than once but under ten times. The chain has TRBV5-1 and TRBJ2-1; D may be TRBD2 (5 bases). The CDR3 extends over 15 amino acids. Germline CDR1 reads SGHRS; CDR2 reads YFSETQ. Trimming cost V 0 bases and J 0 bases, with 7 bases left between them. The DNA for the CDR3 is TGCGCCAGCAGCTTGGCTAGCAACTCCTACAATGAGCAGTTCTTC. Protein product: CASSLASNSYNEQFF.

The V and J genes are TRBV9 and TRBJ2-7; D gene uncertain. Germline V gene lookup returns CDR1 SGDLS and CDR2 YYNGEE. The CDR3 has 12 amino acids. The V and J ends lost 8 bases and 5 bases respectively, with 14 bases between them. The DNA for the CDR3 is TGTGCCAGGGATCAGGTAACCCACGAGCAGTACTTC. The encoded protein is CARDQVTHEQYF.

In its sample, this clone was seen a few times. The chain couples TRBV25-1 to TRBJ2-5, with TRBD1 matching over 9 bases. The J call may be incorrect, as the DNA end agrees better with TRBJ2-7. Germline-derived CDR1 and CDR2 are MGHDK and SYGVNS. The CDR3 covers 12 residues. The CDR3 reads CASSGDRDEQYF. The CDR3 region has the DNA TGTGCCAGCAGTGGGGACAGGGACGAGCAGTACTTC.

The chain has TRBV6-5 and TRBJ1-1; TRBD1 agrees at 8 bases. Trimming removed 2 bases from V and 1 base from J; junction bases left unmatched: 6. The germline V gene has CDR1 MNHEY and CDR2 SVGAGI. The CDR3 consists of 16 residues. The CDR3 DNA reads as TGTGCCAGCAGTTACGGTGGGGGGACAGGGAACACTGAAGCTTTCTTT. It yields the protein CASSYGGGTGNTEAFF.

This clone appeared a few times. The chain has TRBV6-1 and TRBJ2-2; D not resolved. The V and J ends lost 4 bases and 10 bases respectively, with 13 bases between them. CDR1 and CDR2 from the germline V gene are MNHNS and SASEGT. This CDR3 spans 13 amino acids. CDR3 sequence (DNA): TGTGCCAGCAGTGTACAGTTTTCTGAGGAGCTGTTTTTT. Its translation is CASSVQFSEELFF.

This clone was seen a handful of times. This rearrangement joins TRBV15 to TRBJ1-1; D call uncertain. The CDR3 spans 16 residues. Germline V gene sequence: CDR1 LNHNV, CDR2 YYDKDF (reference sequence). V dropped 2 bases and J dropped 1 base, with 14 bases sitting between them. The CDR3 protein is CATSRSPREWNTEAFF. The CDR3 DNA reads as TGTGCCACCAGCAGATCCCCCCGCGAGTGGAACACTGAAGCTTTCTTT.

In DNA form, the CDR3 reads TGCGCCAGCAGTCCCCCCAAGGGACAGAGCATGAACACTGAAGCTTTCTTT. This gives the protein CASSPPKGQSMNTEAFF. The rearrangement joins TRBV23-1 to TRBJ1-1, with 7 nucleotides matching TRBD1. TRBV23-1 is an ORF for which the function is uncertain. Trimming cost V 4 bases and J 0 bases; bases outside gene matches: 11. This CDR3 is 17 amino acids long.

This clone turned up a few times. The chain employs TRBV4-1 and TRBJ2-7; perhaps TRBD2 as D (6 bases). This CDR3 spans 14 amino acids. V was clipped by 1 base and J by 3 bases, with 10 bases between them. Per the germline V gene, CDR1 is MGHRA and CDR2 is YSYEKL. In nucleotides, the CDR3 is TGCGCCAGCAGCCAAGGGGTCGGGGGCTACGAGCAGTACTTC. Protein sequence: CASSQGVGGYEQYF.

The V gene is TRBV28, the J gene TRBJ1-5; D gene ambiguous. CDR3 length equals 14 residues. The germline V and J ends were trimmed by 6 bases and 3 bases, with 12 bases remaining between them. Germline V CDR1 and CDR2: MDHEN, SYDVKM. Here the CDR3 reads CASRWLRDNQPQHF. The CDR3, as DNA: TGTGCCAGCAGATGGCTGAGGGACAATCAGCCCCAGCATTTT.

The V call is TRBV12-1, the J call TRBJ1-1. TRBV12-1 is deemed a pseudogene. CDR3 size: 14 residues. CDR3 region: CASSFVPGVDEAFF. CDR3 nucleotide sequence: TGTGCCAGCAGCTTTGTACCGGGGGTAGACGAAGCTTTCTTT.

The V call is TRBV4-2, the J call TRBJ2-7; possible D gene TRBD2, 7 bases. The CDR3 sequence is 15 residues long. The V gene's germline CDR1 is LGHNA and CDR2 YNFKEQ. Trimming stripped 1 base from V and 2 bases from J, with 12 bases between. The CDR3 loop reads CASSQGSGTTYEQYF. The CDR3, as DNA: TGTGCCAGCAGCCAAGGAAGCGGGACAACCTACGAGCAGTACTTC.

Only a few counts were recorded for this clone. This chain connects TRBV5-4 to TRBJ1-1, with 7 positions matching TRBD1. The length of the CDR3 is 13 residues. The germline gives CDR1 SGHNT, CDR2 YYREEE (reference sequence). The V and J ends lost 1 base and 7 bases, in that order; junction bases with no gene match: 4. The CDR3 loop is CASSLQGEHEAFF. CDR3 DNA sequence: TGTGCCAGCAGCTTGCAGGGGGAGCATGAAGCTTTCTTT.

V is TRBV6-1 and J is TRBJ2-7, with D perhaps matching TRBD2 (6 bases). CDR1 and CDR2 from the germline V gene are MNHNS and SASEGT. The CDR3 spans 15 residues. V lost 1 base, J lost 5 bases, and 15 bases lay in between. Here the CDR3 DNA reads TGTGCCAGCAGTGAAGGGCCCCTGGAGGGTGACGAGCAGTACTTC. Encoded protein: CASSEGPLEGDEQYF.

This clone showed up just a few times. The V gene is TRBV5-1, the J gene TRBJ2-3; 7 bases line up with TRBD1. The CDR3 has 15 amino acids. V lost 2 bases and J lost 7; bases outside the gene matches: 10. The V gene's germline CDR1 is SGHRS and CDR2 YFSETQ. In DNA form, the CDR3 reads TGCGCCAGCAGCTTAGGACAGGACGTCGGGAATACGCAGTATTTT. Translation gives CASSLGQDVGNTQYF.

This clone came up a few times. At the DNA level, this CDR3 is encoded by other sequences in the same sample as well. The V call is TRBV4-2, the J call TRBJ2-7; no reliable D call. CDR3 size: 15 residues. With 1 base removed from V and 3 bases from J, the gap between germline ends came to 13 bases. CDR1 and CDR2 from the germline V gene are LGHNA and YNFKEQ. As DNA, the CDR3 is TGTGCCAGCAGCCAAGGTGGCAGCGTAGGCTACGAGCAGTACTTC. Its protein product is CASSQGGSVGYEQYF.

This clone came up a few times. The chain uses TRBV6-1 and TRBJ2-5; D remains unclear. Between the trimmed V and J ends, which lost 6 bases and 2 bases, there was a span of 10 bases. The germline V gene encodes CDR1 MNHNS and CDR2 SASEGT. The CDR3 is 13 amino acids. The chain's CDR3 is CASSLLEQETQYF. CDR3 nucleotides: TGTGCCAGCAGCCTCCTGGAGCAAGAGACCCAGTACTTC.

This clone turned up a few times. The chain's CDR3 is CASSFNRDRNEQFF. For the CDR3, the DNA is TGTGCCAGCAGCTTTAATCGGGATAGGAATGAGCAGTTCTTC. The chain carries TRBV11-3 and TRBJ2-1, with D perhaps matching TRBD2 (5 bases). This CDR3 has 14 amino acids. Germline V gives CDR1 SGHNT, CDR2 YENEEA. The V end lost 3 bases, the J end lost 7 bases, and 13 bases lay between the germline ends.

The DNA for the CDR3 is TGTGCCAGCAGCTTGGTCGGGGGAAAGGGTGATACGCAGTATTTT. The encoded protein is CASSLVGGKGDTQYF. The rearrangement joins TRBV5-4 to TRBJ2-3; TRBD2 is a possible D gene (6 bases). With 0 bases removed from V and 6 bases from J, the gap between germline ends came to 14 bases. There are 15 residues in the CDR3. Germline CDR1 SGHNT, CDR2 YYREEE (reference sequence). Filled out from reference TRBV5-4 and TRBJ2-3, the complete variable domain reads ETGVTQSPTHLIKTRGQQVTLRCSSQSGHNTVSWYQQALGQGPQFIFQYYREEENGRGNFPPRFSGLQFPNYSSELNVNALELDDSALYLCASSLVGGKGDTQYFGPGTRLTVL.

This clone was recorded a few times. J is TRBJ1-1 and V is TRBV5-6; no definite D call. The germline V gene encodes CDR1 SGHDT and CDR2 YYEEEE. This CDR3 has 15 residues. Trimming left V 4 bases short and J 8 bases short, with 21 bases between. The CDR3 DNA is TGTGCCAGCAGCCGAATCGACCGCGACATTGGGGAAGCTTTCTTT. Amino acids: CASSRIDRDIGEAFF.

This clone was found a few times. The gene calls are TRBV28 and TRBJ1-5; 7 bases line up with TRBD1. The CDR3 extends over 14 amino acids. CDR1 and CDR2 from the germline V gene are MDHEN and SYDVKM. V dropped 3 bases and J dropped 7; count of bases not matched to a gene: 6. This CDR3 is CASSFDRVGQPQHF. The CDR3 coding sequence is TGTGCCAGCAGTTTTGACAGGGTGGGACAGCCCCAGCATTTT.

This chain joins TRBV5-4 and TRBJ1-2; 8 positions match TRBD1. Per germline, CDR1 SGHNT and CDR2 YYREEE (reference sequence). V lost 0 bases, J lost 0 bases, and 4 bases stayed unmatched. The CDR3 is made up of 16 amino acids. CDR3 nucleotides: TGTGCCAGCAGCTTGGAAGGGACAGGCCCTAACTATGGCTACACCTTC. Amino acids: CASSLEGTGPNYGYTF. Complete variable domain (other parts from reference TRBV5-4 and TRBJ1-2): ETGVTQSPTHLIKTRGQQVTLRCSSQSGHNTVSWYQQALGQGPQFIFQYYREEENGRGNFPPRFSGLQFPNYSSELNVNALELDDSALYLCASSLEGTGPNYGYTFGSGTRLTVV.

This sequence joins TRBV11-2 and TRBJ2-5; D may be TRBD2 (5 bases). The germline V gene encodes CDR1 SGHAT and CDR2 FQNNGV. The CDR3 consists of 13 residues. Trimming removed 3 bases at V and 5 bases at J, with 10 bases between. CDR3 sequence: CASSFPGGETQYF. The CDR3 DNA follows: TGTGCCAGCAGCTTTCCCGGCGGGGAGACCCAGTACTTC.

J is TRBJ2-7 and V is TRBV5-4; 12 bases agree with TRBD2. The germline gives CDR1 SGHNT, CDR2 YYREEE (reference sequence). This CDR3 comprises 17 residues. The ends lost 3 bases at V and 0 bases at J; junction bases unmatched: 7. This CDR3 reads CASSSGTSGFSSYEQYF. As DNA, the CDR3 is TGTGCCAGCAGCTCCGGGACTAGCGGGTTCAGCTCCTACGAGCAGTACTTC.

The gene calls are TRBV7-3 and TRBJ1-1; D not resolved. The germline V and J ends were trimmed by 5 bases and 3 bases, with 16 bases remaining between them. CDR3 length equals 15 residues. CDR1 and CDR2 from the germline V gene are SGHTA and FQGTGA. CDR3 nucleotides: TGTGCCAGCAGCCGGTTGGGAGGAGTCGACACTGAAGCTTTCTTT. Protein sequence: CASSRLGGVDTEAFF.

The V and J genes are TRBV6-5 and TRBJ2-1; 9 nucleotides agree with TRBD1. The CDR3 spans 15 residues. Germline V lookup: CDR1 MNHEY, CDR2 SVGAGI. V gave up 5 bases and J gave up 6 bases; unmatched junction bases: 8. CDR3 loop: CASSPYPTGGNEQFF. CDR3 nucleotide sequence: TGTGCCAGCAGTCCCTACCCGACAGGGGGCAATGAGCAGTTCTTC.

This chain links TRBV19 with TRBJ1-5; TRBD1 is a possible D gene (6 bases). V was trimmed by 3 bases and J by 4 bases, leaving 16 bases between them. There are 16 residues in the CDR3. Germline CDR1 LNHDA, CDR2 SQIVND (reference sequence). The CDR3 loop reads CASSIGAGAPNQPQHF. Here the CDR3 DNA reads TGTGCCAGTAGTATTGGGGCAGGGGCCCCTAATCAGCCCCAGCATTTT.

Turning to this clone: One junction end does not reproduce the germline sequence, and a read error may be involved. V and J are TRBV7-8 and TRBJ2-3; D uncertain. The germline V gene encodes CDR1 SGHVS and CDR2 FQNEAQ. The CDR3 covers 15 residues. The CDR3 DNA reads as TGTGCCAGCAGCTTAGAGGCTAGTGGTCCAGATAAGCAGTATTTT. It encodes CASSLEASGPDKQYF.

This clone was counted only a few times. V and J are TRBV27 and TRBJ2-7, with D unresolved. There are 13 residues in the CDR3. CDR1 is MNHEY and CDR2 is SMNVEV in the germline V gene (reference sequence). V was clipped by 4 bases and J by 0 bases, with 7 bases between them. The CDR3 DNA sequence: TGTGCCAGCAGTTCGTACGGCTCCTACGAGCAGTACTTC. Translated, it gives CASSSYGSYEQYF.

Of note for this clone: The junction departs from the called germline gene at one end, perhaps through a read error. The gene calls are TRBV28 and TRBJ1-2; TRBD1 matches 10 bases. The CDR3 covers 15 residues. Germline CDR1 reads MDHEN; CDR2 reads SYDVKM. The CDR3 DNA reads as TGTGTCAGCAGTCCAAGGACAGGGGGAGGTAATGGCTACACCTTC. Translation gives CVSSPRTGGGNGYTF.